This TCR beta chain was sequenced for a study of blood T cell repertoires in COVID-19. Data came from immunoSEQ multiplex PCR; TCRdb stores just in-frame clones and leaves some out. The sample lists approximately 150,000 clones; around 90% were seen once. V shed 4 bases, J shed 5 bases, and the junction held 0 bases outside the gene matches. This CDR3 has 13 residues. Enrollment of patients from Seattle took place during active infection, with longitudinal follow-up. Sequenced sample: peripheral blood. The rearrangement joins TRBV12-3 or TRBV12-4 to TRBJ2-1; 9 positions match TRBD1. The TCR originated in a human donor with COVID-19, enrolled during active disease. The donor label of this sample is uncertain. CDR3 in amino acids: CASSWDRDNEQFF. CDR3 DNA sequence: TGTGCCAGCAGTTGGGACAGGGACAATGAGCAGTTCTTC.